The clone carrying this T cell receptor (beta chain) turned up a few times. Its specificity is unknown. TCRdb re-analysed the RACE reads in MiXCR, keeping a single row per CDR3 protein. The sample records roughly 100,000 distinct CDR3 sequences, less than 45% being singletons. Documented time point: patch test 3, about 24 weeks after DPC sensitization. This sample's treatment: therapeutic diphenylcyclopropenone sensitization with weekly scalp DPC. This entry comes from a study of human T cells and chemical hapten exposure. Study overall: Patients, largely female, had alopecia areata, totalis or universalis.

Study outcomes and limitations: Relative to controls, expanded TCRs formed significantly more large CDR3 similarity clusters. Patch test score was positively correlated with the counts of TCRs that had expanded at PT1.

The length of the CDR3 is 18 residues. The chain has TRBV21-1 and TRBJ2-2; TRBD1 is the table's D call, not checked against the DNA. TRBV21-1 is designated a pseudogene. The sequences come from whole blood, collected in connection with sensitization to the hapten diphenylcyclopropenone (DPC). The receptor was derived from a middle-aged man with alopecia areata. Some clones in this sample may be carry-over from other donors' samples. The CDR3 DNA follows: TGTGCCAGCAGCAAAGAAGGGACAGGCCGACTGAACACCGGGGAGCTGTTTTTT. Amino acids: CASSKEGTGRLNTGELFF.